The 21 T cell receptor beta chains in this list originate from one sample, sequenced in a study of T cells after yellow fever vaccination. In TCRdb, the 5' RACE reads were re-called with MiXCR into one record per CDR3 protein. The sample holds hundreds of thousands of distinct CDR3 sequences, about 17% seen once. The sequences come from PBMCs, collected before the yellow fever booster vaccination. The receptors shown here come from a young man who received the YFV17D yellow fever vaccine.

This clonotype occurred a few times. V and J are TRBV11-2 and TRBJ1-6; D remains ambiguous. Germline CDR1 reads SGHAT; CDR2 reads FQNNGV. The CDR3 consists of 18 residues. V gave up 3 bases and J gave up 9 bases, with 24 bases separating them. The chain's CDR3 is CASSFGILKAARGSPLHF. CDR3 coding DNA: TGTGCCAGCAGCTTCGGGATTCTTAAGGCGGCAAGAGGTTCACCCCTCCACTTT. Full variable domain (rest looked up from reference TRBV11-2 and TRBJ1-6): EAGVAQSPRYKIIEKRQSVAFWCNPISGHATLYWYQQILGQGPKLLIQFQNNGVVDDSQLPKDRFSAERLKGVDSTLKIQPAKLEDSAVYLCASSFGILKAARGSPLHFGNGTRLTVT.

The chain combines TRBV7-2 with TRBJ2-2; D remains ambiguous. Trimming took 5 bases from V and 1 from J, leaving 11 bases between them. The V gene's germline CDR1 is SGHTA and CDR2 FQGNSA. The CDR3 covers 15 residues. The CDR3 DNA reads TGTGCCAGCAGCCGCCTCCTCCTGAACACCGGGGAGCTGTTTTTT. This gives the protein CASSRLLLNTGELFF. Together with reference TRBV7-2 and TRBJ2-2, the CDR3 gives the full variable domain: GAGVSQSPSNKVTEKGKDVELRCDPISGHTALYWYRQSLGQGLEFLIYFQGNSAPDKSGLPSDRFSAERTGGSVSTLTIQRTQQEDSAVYLCASSRLLLNTGELFFGEGSRLTVL.

This clonotype came up a few times. CDR3 DNA sequence: TGCAGTGCTCTGAAGCCGCCCGATCAAGAGACCCAGTACTTC. Its translation is CSALKPPDQETQYF. This chain connects TRBV20-1 to TRBJ2-5; D remains unclear. Germline V CDR1 and CDR2: DFQATT, SNEGSKA (reference sequence). The CDR3 contains 14 residues. The germline V and J ends were trimmed by 5 bases and 2 bases, with 15 bases remaining between them.

The V gene is TRBV7-9, the J gene TRBJ2-1; D might be TRBD1 or TRBD2, each matching 7 bases. Germline V gene sequence: CDR1 SEHNR, CDR2 FQNEAQ (reference sequence). The CDR3 length is 15 residues. Trimming pared 6 bases from V and 5 bases from J, leaving 17 bases between. The DNA of the CDR3 is TGTGCCAGCAGGCCGCCAGGGGGGGCCGACAATGAGCAGTTCTTC. It codes for CASRPPGGADNEQFF.

This clonotype was seen a few times. The J gene is TRBJ2-1, the V gene TRBV12-3 or TRBV12-4, with unresolved D. This CDR3 has 12 residues. V gave up 5 bases and J gave up 8 bases, with 10 bases separating them. The CDR3 region has the DNA TGTGCCAGCAGTCCCCCCGAGGATGAGCAGTTCTTC. Protein sequence: CASSPPEDEQFF.

This sequence joins TRBV7-3 and TRBJ1-1; 7 bases match TRBD1. The CDR3 consists of 14 residues. V lost 5 bases to trimming and J lost 3 bases; unmatched junction nucleotides: 6. CDR1 and CDR2 (germline): SGHTA, FQGTGA. CDR3 sequence reads: CASSGGGAYTEAFF. CDR3 DNA: TGTGCCAGCAGCGGAGGGGGCGCCTACACTGAAGCTTTCTTT.

The chain has TRBV20-1 and TRBJ2-7; 9 bases align to TRBD1. Looked up from germline, CDR1 is DFQATT and CDR2 is SNEGSKA (reference sequence). This CDR3 spans 14 amino acids. Unmatched junction bases numbered 9, after V lost 6 bases and J lost 3 bases. The CDR3 DNA is TGCAGTGCCAAAGACCGGACAGGGGACTACGAGCAGTACTTC. This codes for CSAKDRTGDYEQYF.

In its sample, this clonotype was seen a few times. J is TRBJ2-2 and V is TRBV7-3, with TRBD2 matching over 16 bases. The germline gives CDR1 SGHTA, CDR2 FQGTGA. V trimming: 5 bases; J trimming: 5 bases; junction bases outside the gene matches: 14. The CDR3 has 20 residues. The CDR3 loop reads CASSKTAGLAGGYATGELFF. The DNA for the CDR3 is TGTGCCAGCAGCAAGACCGCGGGACTAGCGGGGGGGTATGCAACCGGGGAGCTGTTTTTT.

This clonotype was counted only a few times. This sequence joins TRBV5-1 and TRBJ2-3; the match to TRBD2 covers 15 bases. Unmatched junction bases numbered 6, after V lost 7 bases and J lost 3 bases. Germline V gene sequence: CDR1 SGHRS, CDR2 YFSETQ. The CDR3 is 16 residues long. Here the CDR3 reads CASFPGTSGGTDTQYF. In DNA form, the CDR3 reads TGCGCCAGCTTCCCCGGGACTAGCGGGGGGACAGATACGCAGTATTTT. The full variable domain, rest sourced from reference TRBV5-1 and TRBJ2-3, is KAGVTQTPRYLIKTRGQQVTLSCSPISGHRSVSWYQQTPGQGLQFLFEYFSETQRNKGNFPGRFSGRQFSNSRSEMNVSTLELGDSALYLCASFPGTSGGTDTQYFGPGTRLTVL.

This clonotype was counted only a few times. CDR3 DNA sequence: TGTGCCAGCAGTTACGGCGGGTTGAACACTGAAGCTTTCTTT. It yields the protein CASSYGGLNTEAFF. The rearrangement links TRBV6-5 to TRBJ1-1; D is uncertain. The CDR3 totals 14 residues. Germline CDR1 is MNHEY and CDR2 is SVGAGI. The V and J ends lost 2 bases and 0 bases respectively, with 7 bases between them.

The chain uses TRBV20-1 and TRBJ1-2, with a tentative D call TRBD1 (5 bases). Trimming stripped 3 bases from V and 5 bases from J, with 10 bases between. This CDR3 has 12 residues. Germline V gene data show CDR1 as DFQATT and CDR2 as SNEGSKA (reference sequence). The CDR3 reads CSARQGLYGYTF. In nucleotides, the CDR3 is TGCAGTGCTAGGCAGGGTTTATATGGCTACACCTTC.

The rearrangement uses TRBV4-1 and TRBJ2-7, with D hard to call. Trimming removed 0 bases at V and 2 bases at J, with 11 bases between. The CDR3 loop spans 15 amino acids. Germline CDR1 and CDR2: MGHRA and YSYEKL. In DNA, the CDR3 is TGCGCCAGCAGCCAAGATGTCGGCAGCACCTACGAGCAGTACTTC. Its protein is CASSQDVGSTYEQYF.

Only a few counts were recorded for this clonotype. The chain combines TRBV15 with TRBJ2-5; D is possibly TRBD1 or TRBD2 (5 bases each). The V gene's germline CDR1 is LNHNV and CDR2 YYDKDF (reference sequence). The CDR3 spans 14 residues. V lost 2 bases and J lost 2, with 9 bases in between. The CDR3 reads CATSRRDGQETQYF. The CDR3 bases are TGTGCCACCAGCAGACGGGACGGTCAAGAGACCCAGTACTTC.

This sequence joins TRBV5-1 and TRBJ2-1; D not certain. The length of the CDR3 is 15 residues. Germline V lookup: CDR1 SGHRS, CDR2 YFSETQ. Trimming removed 0 bases at V and 2 bases at J, with 9 bases between. Written as DNA, the CDR3 is TGCGCCAGCAGCTTGGCCGAAGGGACCTACAATGAGCAGTTCTTC. It specifies CASSLAEGTYNEQFF.

The chain couples TRBV6-1 to TRBJ2-4; TRBD1 might be the D (6 bases). Germline CDR1 and CDR2: MNHNS and SASEGT. The CDR3 loop spans 14 amino acids. The V and J ends lost 3 bases and 8 bases respectively, with 14 bases between them. The CDR3 spells CASSERRGSYIQYF. For the CDR3, the DNA is TGTGCCAGCAGTGAGCGCAGGGGCAGTTACATTCAGTACTTC.

The sample holds a few counts of this clonotype. This sequence joins TRBV7-2 and TRBJ2-3; a possible D gene is TRBD2 (7 bases). Germline V gives CDR1 SGHTA, CDR2 FQGNSA. There are 17 residues in the CDR3. V dropped 1 base and J dropped 5 bases, with 19 bases sitting between them. In DNA, the CDR3 is TGTGCCAGCAGCTTAGGATTAGCTGGCGGGGGCGAAGATACGCAGTATTTT. Encoded protein: CASSLGLAGGGEDTQYF.

In this sample, this clonotype turned up many times. The gene calls are TRBV2 and TRBJ2-3; D is uncertain. V was clipped by 7 bases and J by 3 bases, with 11 bases between them. In germline, CDR1 is SNHLY, CDR2 FYNNEI. This CDR3 has 13 amino acids. Written as DNA, the CDR3 is TGTGCCAGCATGGCGGCCGGGACAGATACGCAGTATTTT. This sequence encodes CASMAAGTDTQYF.

The table lists this clonotype with many counts. This chain joins TRBV15 and TRBJ2-5; a weak D match, TRBD1 (6 bases). CDR3 length: 15 amino acids. Trimming shortened V by 5 bases and J by 2 bases, and 15 bases separated the two germline ends. The V gene's germline CDR1 is LNHNV and CDR2 YYDKDF (reference sequence). In nucleotides, the CDR3 is TGTGCCACCAGCGTTGACAGGAGACCTCAAGAGACCCAGTACTTC. Translated, it gives CATSVDRRPQETQYF. Filled out from reference TRBV15 and TRBJ2-5, the complete variable domain reads DAMVIQNPRYQVTQFGKPVTLSCSQTLNHNVMYWYQQKSSQAPKLLFHYYDKDFNNEADTPDNFQSRRPNTSFCFLDIRSPGLGDTAMYLCATSVDRRPQETQYFGPGTRLLVL.

Worth noting for this clonotype: A much more abundant neighbour one base away suggests this may be a read error. The rearrangement joins TRBV7-7 to TRBJ2-1; D may be TRBD1 (6 bases). This CDR3 spans 14 amino acids. From germline, CDR1 is SSHAT and CDR2 FNYEAQ (reference sequence). As DNA, the CDR3 is TGTGCTAGCAGCTTAGGAGCCGGGGACATTGAGCAGTTCTTC. This gives the protein CASSLGAGDIEQFF. Looking up the rest from reference TRBV7-7 and TRBJ2-1 gives the full variable domain: GAGVSQSPRYKVTKRGQDVTLRCDPISSHATLYWYQQALGQGPEFLTYFNYEAQPDKSGLPSDRFSAERPEGSISTLTIQRTEQRDSAMYRCASSLGAGDIEQFFGPGTRLTVL.

This clonotype has a handful of counts. This rearrangement joins TRBV7-8 to TRBJ2-3; D uncertain. Germline V gene data show CDR1 as SGHVS and CDR2 as FQNEAQ. The CDR3 covers 13 residues. V shed 7 bases and J shed 0 bases, with 8 bases lying between them. The CDR3 spells CASIYRSTDTQYF. The CDR3 DNA follows: TGTGCCAGCATATACCGGAGCACAGATACGCAGTATTTT.

The chain couples TRBV24-1 to TRBJ2-3, with 7 bases identical to TRBD2. V shed 9 bases and J 4 bases; nucleotides not matched to a gene: 6. The CDR3 runs 13 residues. From germline, CDR1 is KGHDR and CDR2 SFDVKD. The CDR3 reads CATASGGSDTQYF. The CDR3 nucleotides are TGTGCCACCGCTTCGGGGGGATCAGATACGCAGTATTTT.